This record concerns one T cell receptor beta chain sequence. The data stem from a study of blood T cell repertoires in COVID-19. Background on the study: Donors in the United States, Italy and Spain gave samples during acute or convalescent COVID-19. T cells, B-cell-depleted T cells, or PBMCs supplied cDNA or gDNA.

Trimming took 1 base from V and 1 from J, leaving 7 bases between them. Germline V lookup: CDR1 SGHNT, CDR2 YENEEA. There are 15 residues in the CDR3. As handled by the study authors: Nucleated cell counts were estimated from reference gene primer amplification. The data were produced by immunoSEQ multiplex PCR, yet TCRdb's version contains in-frame clones alone and is incomplete. That table is the source of V, J and clone size, and D and trimming were worked out from the DNA. The table includes about 160,000 clones, approximately 86% detected once. The sequence was obtained from a man in his 70s with acute or convalescent COVID-19. The sequencing sample was made of peripheral blood. This chain connects TRBV11-3 to TRBJ2-2; a weak D match, TRBD2 (5 bases). The CDR3 here is CASSLGSVNTGELFF. DNA for the CDR3: TGTGCCAGCAGCTTAGGTAGCGTGAACACCGGGGAGCTGTTTTTT.